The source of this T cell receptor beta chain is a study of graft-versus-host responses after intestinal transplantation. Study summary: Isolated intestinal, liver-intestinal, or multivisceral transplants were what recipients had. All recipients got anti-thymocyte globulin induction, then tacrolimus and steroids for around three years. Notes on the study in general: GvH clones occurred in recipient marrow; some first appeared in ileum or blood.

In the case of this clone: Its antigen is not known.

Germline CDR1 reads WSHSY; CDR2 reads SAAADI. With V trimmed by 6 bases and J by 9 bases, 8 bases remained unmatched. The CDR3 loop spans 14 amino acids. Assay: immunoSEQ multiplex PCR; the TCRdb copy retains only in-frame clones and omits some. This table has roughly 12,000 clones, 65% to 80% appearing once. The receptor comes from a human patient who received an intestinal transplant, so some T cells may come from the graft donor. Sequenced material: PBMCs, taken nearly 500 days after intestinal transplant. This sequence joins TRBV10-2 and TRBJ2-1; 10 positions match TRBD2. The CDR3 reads CASREAGGPTEQFF. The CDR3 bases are TGCGCCAGCAGAGAAGCGGGAGGGCCTACTGAGCAGTTCTTC.